This TCR beta chain was retrieved from a study of T cells after yellow fever vaccination. General study points: Overlap between CD4 and CD8 compartments was detected for a small share of clonotypes. Weaker in magnitude, the secondary response showed a faster peak on day 5 versus 15. Most clones from primary vaccination resurfaced after the booster (approximately 95% CD4, approximately 88% CD8).

As TCR cDNA was made by 5'RACE template switching, a universal primer site and UMIs were added. MiXCR, applied by TCRdb to the 5' RACE reads, yields one record per CDR3 protein. The sample consists of about 230,000 distinct CDR3 sequences, about 7% of them appearing once. This CDR3 comprises 14 residues. Germline trimming cut 6 bases from V and 8 bases from J; bases unmatched to any gene: 11. This clonotype occurred many times. Its antigen remains unknown. V and J are TRBV12-3 or TRBV12-4 and TRBJ1-2; 8 positions match TRBD1. The clonotype comes from a man aged 25-40 years who received the YFV17D yellow fever vaccine. The specimen comprised CD4+ T cells sorted from PBMCs, sampled on the day of the yellow fever booster vaccination. The CDR3 reads CASSPRTGTSGYTF. DNA of the CDR3: TGTGCCAGCAGCCCACGGACAGGGACTAGCGGCTACACCTTC.